The 20 T cell receptor beta chains below come from one sample, sequenced in a study of T cell repertoires in cytomegalovirus infection. TCRdb fed the reads into MiXCR, producing one record per CDR3 protein. The data show hundreds of thousands of distinct CDR3 sequences, approximately 24% seen once. The sequencing sample was made of CD8+ T cells from PBMCs. The receptors come from a human donor in good health (CMV status not recorded). Some clones in this sample may be carry-over from other donors' samples.

This clonotype was counted many times. This chain connects TRBV6-1 to TRBJ1-2; the match to TRBD1 covers 12 bases. The germline V gene encodes CDR1 MNHNS and CDR2 SASEGT. V shed 6 bases and J 4 bases; nucleotides not matched to a gene: 21. This CDR3 is built from 20 residues. CDR3 sequence (DNA): TGTGCCAGCAGCACTCATCGCCCCGGGACAGGGGGCATAAGTACCTATGGCTACACCTTC. Translation: CASSTHRPGTGGISTYGYTF.

A few counts support this clonotype. The J gene is TRBJ2-1, the V gene TRBV5-1, with 9 bases identical to TRBD1. The CDR3 loop spans 13 amino acids. The trim removed 5 bases at V and 10 bases at J, leaving 7 bases unmatched. Germline loops: CDR1 SGHRS, CDR2 YFSETQ. For the CDR3, the DNA is TGCGCCAGCAGTGGGACAGGGCCCCCCGAGCAGTTCTTC. As protein: CASSGTGPPEQFF.

In its sample, this clonotype was seen a few times. The rearrangement links TRBV14 to TRBJ2-7; no clear D. Germline CDR1 and CDR2: SGHDN and FVKESK. Trimming left V 4 bases short and J 3 bases short, with 13 bases between. The CDR3 spans 14 residues. CDR3 loop: CASSRIGLDYEQYV. CDR3 in DNA: TGTGCCAGCAGCCGGATAGGCCTCGACTACGAGCAGTACGTC.

A word on this clonotype: A much larger clone sits a single nucleotide away, making a read error possible. The chain has TRBV7-6 and TRBJ1-1, with D tentatively TRBD1 (5 bases). The CDR3 contains 18 residues. Germline CDR1 and CDR2: SGHVS and FNYEAQ. CDR3 in amino acids: CVSTLSPPRGERDTEAFF. In nucleotides, the CDR3 is TGTGTCAGCACCCTTAGTCCACCTCGAGGGGAGAGGGACACTGAAGCTTTCTTT.

This chain joins TRBV13 and TRBJ1-4, with D possibly being TRBD1 (5 bases). Germline CDR1 reads PRHDT; CDR2 reads FYEKMQ (reference sequence). Trimming removed 5 bases from V and 11 bases from J, with 12 bases in between. This CDR3 has 12 residues. CDR3 region: CASSGQGGKLFF. In DNA, the CDR3 is TGTGCCAGCAGCGGGCAGGGTGGGAAACTGTTTTTT.

V is TRBV5-4 and J is TRBJ2-3, with D unresolved. Germline V CDR1 and CDR2: SGHNT, YYREEE (reference sequence). The CDR3 has 12 amino acids. V gave up 0 bases and J gave up 4 bases, with 3 bases separating them. CDR3 sequence: CASSLEADTQYF. DNA of the CDR3: TGTGCCAGCAGCTTGGAGGCAGATACGCAGTATTTT.

This clonotype has just a few counts. The rearrangement links TRBV2 to TRBJ1-1; D might be TRBD1 (5 bases). This CDR3 has 16 residues. Looked up from germline, CDR1 is SNHLY and CDR2 is FYNNEI. The ends were cut back, 3 bases at V and 1 base at J, with 15 bases in the middle. The CDR3, as DNA: TGTGCCAGCAGTGATCCCAGGGTCCCTTCGAACACTGAAGCTTTCTTT. As protein: CASSDPRVPSNTEAFF.

The CDR3 loop is CSARDKSWGLGRLGEQYF. The CDR3 DNA reads TGCAGTGCTAGAGATAAATCTTGGGGGTTAGGACGGTTGGGCGAGCAGTACTTC. The gene calls are TRBV20-1 and TRBJ2-7; possibly TRBD1 or TRBD2 for D (5 bases each). This CDR3 is built from 18 residues. In germline, CDR1 is DFQATT, CDR2 SNEGSKA (reference sequence). Trimming stripped 0 bases from V and 6 bases from J, with 27 bases between.

There are many counts of this clonotype. The gene calls are TRBV6-1 and TRBJ1-5, with unresolved D. This CDR3 is 18 amino acids long. V was pared by 2 bases and J by 5 bases, with 22 bases between. Germline V lookup: CDR1 MNHNS, CDR2 SASEGT. The CDR3 loop is CASSELKGGPFVDQPQHF. The DNA for the CDR3 is TGTGCCAGCAGTGAATTAAAGGGCGGTCCTTTTGTGGATCAGCCCCAGCATTTT.

The CDR3 DNA reads TGTGCCAGTAGTATTCGAGGGCGGAGCCGCGTCGATGAGCAGTTCTTC. Translation gives CASSIRGRSRVDEQFF. V is TRBV19 and J is TRBJ2-1, with D perhaps TRBD2 (5 bases). Germline assignment: CDR1 LNHDA and CDR2 SQIVND (reference sequence). Trimming removed 3 bases from V and 8 bases from J, with 20 bases in between. The CDR3 sequence is 16 residues long.

This clonotype has just a few counts. The CDR3 sequence is CASSLGSGWNTEAFF. The DNA of the CDR3 is TGTGCCAGCAGTTTAGGGAGCGGTTGGAACACTGAAGCTTTCTTT. The gene calls are TRBV27 and TRBJ1-1; D is undetermined. The CDR3 runs 15 residues. CDR1 and CDR2 (germline): MNHEY, SMNVEV (reference sequence). V was trimmed by 2 bases and J by 1 base, leaving 11 bases between them.

This chain links TRBV20-1 with TRBJ2-5; a possible D gene is TRBD2 (6 bases). The CDR3 covers 11 residues. Trimming pared 5 bases from V and 4 bases from J, leaving 8 bases between. Germline V gene sequence: CDR1 DFQATT, CDR2 SNEGSKA (reference sequence). The CDR3 sequence: CSARDLETQYF. CDR3 bases: TGCAGTGCTCGGGACTTAGAGACCCAGTACTTC.

The CDR3 bases are TGTGCCAGCACTAGCGGGTGGAACACCGGGGAGCTGTTTTTT. Protein product: CASTSGWNTGELFF. The J gene is TRBJ2-2, the V gene TRBV19, with TRBD2 matching 9 bases. The J segment lost 1 base and the V segment lost 9 bases, leaving 3 bases of the junction unmatched. The CDR3 extends over 14 amino acids. Germline CDR1 LNHDA, CDR2 SQIVND (reference sequence).

This clonotype was picked up a small number of times. This may come from a read error, since a much larger clone is one base off. CDR3 sequence: CASNLEVTDTQYF. The CDR3 bases are TGTGCCAGCAACTTAGAGGTCACAGATACGCAGTATTTT. This sequence joins TRBV28 and TRBJ2-3; no firm D call. Per germline, CDR1 MDHEN and CDR2 SYDVKM. The ends were cut back, 7 bases at V and 2 bases at J, with 10 bases in the middle. This CDR3 contains 13 residues.

In this sample, this clonotype turned up a few times. This sequence joins TRBV2 and TRBJ2-2, with TRBD2 as a possible D gene (7 bases). The CDR3 extends over 16 amino acids. The germline V gene has CDR1 SNHLY and CDR2 FYNNEI. Trimming removed 0 bases at V and 3 bases at J, with 11 bases between. The CDR3 coding sequence is TGTGCCAGCAGTGAAGCCGGGGGGCCCTACACCGGGGAGCTGTTTTTT. It codes for CASSEAGGPYTGELFF.

This sequence joins TRBV15 and TRBJ2-2; TRBD2 matches 11 bases. The J segment lost 0 bases and the V segment lost 2 bases, leaving 11 bases of the junction unmatched. CDR3 size: 20 residues. The germline V gene encodes CDR1 LNHNV and CDR2 YYDKDF (reference sequence). CDR3 DNA: TGTGCCACCAGCAGACCGCACCATCCGGGACTAGCGGCGAACACCGGGGAGCTGTTTTTT. Translating gives CATSRPHHPGLAANTGELFF.

To note about this clonotype: A read error may produce the germline difference seen at one junction end. The chain recombines TRBV7-6 with TRBJ2-5; TRBD1 agrees at 11 bases. This CDR3 has 15 amino acids. CDR1 and CDR2 from the germline V gene are SGHVS and FNYEAQ. The CDR3 sequence: CASSPRTGGLETRYF. The CDR3, as DNA: TGTGCCAGCAGCCCGCGGACAGGGGGCTTAGAAACCCGGTACTTC.

The chain employs TRBV7-9 and TRBJ2-1; D remains ambiguous. Germline CDR1 and CDR2: SEHNR and FQNEAQ (reference sequence). CDR3 size: 15 residues. The V end was cut by 6 bases, the J end by 5 bases, with 17 bases between. Written as DNA, the CDR3 is TGTGCCAGCAGACCAAGGGCTAGACAAAACAATGAGCAGTTCTTC. This codes for CASRPRARQNNEQFF.

This clonotype showed up many times. The V call is TRBV20-1, the J call TRBJ2-2, with unresolved D. Per germline, CDR1 DFQATT and CDR2 SNEGSKA (reference sequence). V lost 3 bases and J lost 2, with 4 bases in between. This CDR3 is 12 amino acids long. CDR3 loop: CSARANTGELFF. DNA of the CDR3: TGCAGTGCTAGGGCCAACACCGGGGAGCTGTTTTTT.

This clonotype was detected ten times or more. The CDR3 DNA is TGTGCCAGCAGCACCCGCGCCAGGGGGAACATTGATGAGCAGTTCTTC. This translates into CASSTRARGNIDEQFF. The chain is built from TRBV28 and TRBJ2-1; 7 nucleotides align to TRBD1. The CDR3 runs to 16 residues. Germline CDR1 and CDR2: MDHEN and SYDVKM. Trimming took 6 bases from V and 8 from J; bases not matched to a gene: 16. The whole variable domain, filled in from reference TRBV28 and TRBJ2-1, reads DVKVTQSSRYLVKRTGEKVFLECVQDMDHENMFWYRQDPGLGLRLIYFSYDVKMKEKGDIPEGYSVSREKKERFSLILESASTNQTSMYLCASSTRARGNIDEQFFGPGTRLTVL.